A selection of T cell receptor beta chains follows, all from one sample in a study of cytomegalovirus exposure and HLA in healthy donors. Measured with immunoSEQ multiplex PCR; TCRdb has only the in-frame clones, and not every one. The table has 130,000 to 150,000 clones, around 67% seen once; the top ten hold roughly 1.7%. The sequenced material came from PBMCs. The source is a woman aged 18-29 years in good health and CMV-seronegative. The CDR3 runs from the conserved cysteine through the conserved F or W. Fields, in order: V gene, clone size, J gene, CDR3 protein. Clone size is stated in some rows and not others, as once, few, many or a class when expanded.

TRBV5-4	NA	TRBJ2-3	CASSLSYRGGTDTQYF
TRBV9	NA	TRBJ1-3	CASSVQGATGNTIYF
TRBV4-2	few	TRBJ2-3	CASSQQPGLAGGLSTDTQYF
TRBV18	NA	TRBJ2-7	CASSPPLGQGGEQYF
TRBV9	NA	TRBJ2-5	CASSALAGWGETQYF
TRBV4-2	NA	TRBJ1-1	CASSQGQGAHGTEAFF
TRBV4-2	NA	TRBJ1-5	CASSQEGGQPQHF
TRBV6-5	NA	TRBJ2-1	CASSMGEGNEQFF
TRBV30	NA	TRBJ1-6	CAWSEDSGSPLHF
TRBV28	NA	TRBJ2-1	CASSQTRGWNEQFF
TRBV5-1	NA	TRBJ2-4	CASSLDGRDKNIQYF
TRBV11-3	NA	TRBJ2-1	CASTSTDGHNEQFF
TRBV7-2	NA	TRBJ1-2	CASSSPGQGDGYTF
TRBV27	few	TRBJ1-2	CATRVDYGYTF
TRBV5-6	NA	TRBJ2-1	CASSLVGRPYNEQFF
TRBV4-3	NA	TRBJ2-3	CASSQGEGSTDTQYF
TRBV4-1	NA	TRBJ2-7	CASSLGTSGGYEQYF
TRBV6-1	NA	TRBJ1-5	CASRSRGLRQPQHF
TRBV9	NA	TRBJ2-1	CASNPTGGAYNEQFF
TRBV6-4	NA	TRBJ2-1	CASSHGTSGYNEQFF
TRBV5-1	once	TRBJ2-3	CASSPGGGTDTQYF
TRBV11-2	once	TRBJ2-2	CASSGRTGMNTGELFF
TRBV5-4	NA	NA	CASSLRQGSNEQYF
TRBV25-1	NA	TRBJ1-1	CATTGVSYTEAFF
TRBV7-2	few	TRBJ2-3	CASSSRTGGPIDTQYF
TRBV4-1	NA	TRBJ2-3	CASSRTGLAVDTQYF
TRBV11-3	NA	TRBJ2-1	CASSYLEVNEQFF
TRBV4-1	NA	TRBJ1-6	CASSPRQFFNSPLHF